This T cell receptor (beta chain) appears in the sequencing data of a study of blood T cells in healthy people across ages. Study-wide findings and caveats: The study found more naive CD4+ cells and higher diversity in long-lived than aged donors. Using unsorted PBMCs precluded a conclusive naive versus antigen-experienced comparison.

The authors ran a second PCR of about 7 to 11 cycles using a sample-barcoded 5' primer and a J-beta primer mix. One entry per CDR3 protein results from TCRdb running MiXCR on the 5' RACE reads. The sample lists around 1,900,000 distinct CDR3 sequences; about 39% were seen once. A word on this clonotype: Its antigen remains unidentified.

Samples had at least 7 million PBMCs isolated from them. Input material: blood. The sequence was obtained from a human donor in good health.

The CDR3 is CASSYTQRQPQHF. CDR3 DNA sequence: TGTGCCAGCAGTTACACCCAGCGTCAGCCCCAGCATTTT. This chain joins TRBV6-5 and TRBJ1-5; D unclear. The CDR3 is 13 residues long. V lost 2 bases and J 6 bases, leaving 8 bases between the germline ends. Looked up from germline, CDR1 is MNHEY and CDR2 is SVGAGI.